The rows below give T cell receptor beta chains drawn from one sample of a study of blood T cell repertoires in COVID-19. Only in-frame clones appear in the TCRdb table, and some are missing; sequencing was by immunoSEQ multiplex PCR. The sample includes approximately 290,000 clones, roughly 85% of them seen just once. Source material: PBMCs or T cells enriched from blood (not recorded which). All receptors come from a woman between 25 and 40 years old who had recovered from COVID-19. The CDR3 runs from the conserved cysteine through the conserved F or W. Fields, in order: J gene, clone size, V gene, D gene, CDR3 DNA, CDR3 protein. A D gene is named only where the DNA matches it firmly. Clone size is shown for a subset of rows, as once, few, many or a class of expanded clone.

>TRBJ1-2|-|TRBV7-9|TRBD1
TGTGCCAGCAGCTCGGACAGGGTGGGCTATGGCTACACCTTC
CASSSDRVGYGYTF
>TRBJ1-1|-|TRBV7-6|-
TGTGCCAGCAGTACAGAACACAGAAGGGTAGGGGTTAGTAGTGAAGCTTTCTTT
CASSTEHRRVGVSSEAFF
>TRBJ2-7|-|TRBV2|-
TGTGCCAGCAGTGAAGGTGCCGGGGTCGGTTCGTTCGAGCAGTACTTC
CASSEGAGVGSFEQYF
>TRBJ2-7|-|TRBV28|TRBD1
TGTGCCAGCAGTTCAGGCCGTAGACAGGGGTTTCAAACCTACGAGCAGTACTTC
CASSSGRRQGFQTYEQYF
>TRBJ2-7|-|TRBV5-1|TRBD1
TGCGCCAGCAGCTTATCGGTACCAGGGGGCGGTCACTCCTACGAGCAGTACTTC
CASSLSVPGGGHSYEQYF
>TRBJ2-3|-|TRBV12-5|-
TGTGCTAGTGGTTTGGATTTGGGAGCAGATACGCAGTATTTT
CASGLDLGADTQYF
>TRBJ2-5|once|TRBV5-6|TRBD2
TGTGCCAGCAGCTTCCGAGCGGGAGAAGAGACCCAGTACTTC
CASSFRAGEETQYF
>TRBJ2-7|-|TRBV7-2|-
TGTGCCAGCAGCCCCGACAGGAGGAGCTCCTACGAGCAGTACTTC
CASSPDRRSSYEQYF
>TRBJ1-2|-|TRBV28|-
TGTGCCAGCAGCCTTACCCAAGCACCTACTAAATCTAACTATGGCTACACCTTC
CASSLTQAPTKSNYGYTF
>TRBJ2-7|-|TRBV7-9|-
TGTGCCAGCAGCCACTCAGGGGACGGCCCTGAATACTACGAGCAGTACTTC
CASSHSGDGPEYYEQYF
>TRBJ1-5|-|TRBV2|-
TGTGCCAGCAGTGCTGGGGGCATTAGGGGGCCCCAGCATTTT
CASSAGGIRGPQHF
>TRBJ2-1|-|TRBV5-1|TRBD1
TGCGCCAGCAGGGGTGCAACAGGGGAATCCTACAATGAGCAGTTCTTC
CASRGATGESYNEQFF
>TRBJ2-7|-|TRBV4-1|-
TGCGCCAGCAGCCAAAGGTGGGTCGGCAGGGGCGGTGAGTACTTC
CASSQRWVGRGGEYF
>TRBJ2-1|-|TRBV20-1|-
TGCAGTGCTAGAGGGTCCAGGGAGCAGTTCTTC
CSARGSREQFF
>TRBJ2-5|-|TRBV29-1|-
TGCAGCGTTGAACGGCTAGAGCGGGAGACCCAGTACTTC
CSVERLERETQYF
>TRBJ2-1|-|TRBV6-1|TRBD1
TGTGCCAGCAGTGAACTACAGGGGGCGTCTGAGCAGTTCTTC
CASSELQGASEQFF
>TRBJ2-5|-|TRBV29-1|TRBD1
TGCAGCGTTGCCGGGACAGGGGACCAAGAGACCCAGTACTTC
CSVAGTGDQETQYF
>TRBJ2-7|-|TRBV9|-
TGTGCCAGCAGCCCCGGGGATATCTACGAGCAGTACTTC
CASSPGDIYEQYF
>TRBJ1-5|-|TRBV4-1|-
TGCGCCAGCAGCGAGGGACTGCTCAATAGCAATCAGCCCCAGCATTTT
CASSEGLLNSNQPQHF
>TRBJ2-6|-|TRBV13|-
TGTGCCAGCAGCTTAGGGGGCGCTGGGGCCAACGTCCTGACTTTC
CASSLGGAGANVLTF
>TRBJ1-4|-|TRBV5-1|-
TGCGCCAGCGCCCGGGACGGGGGGATATTGGGTAATGAAAAACTGTTTTTT
CASARDGGILGNEKLFF
>TRBJ2-3|-|TRBV5-1|-
TGCGCCAGCAGCTACAGGGAAACCGGCACAGATACGCAGTATTTT
CASSYRETGTDTQYF
>TRBJ1-6|-|TRBV28|-
TGTGCCGGCCGGGGAGGGGAGAATTCACCCCTCCACTTT
CAGRGGENSPLHF
>TRBJ2-3|-|TRBV5-1|-
TGCGCCAGCAGCCTGGAACCTGGGGGCGGCACAGATACGCAGTATTTT
CASSLEPGGGTDTQYF
>TRBJ1-2|-|TRBV14|TRBD1
TGTGCCAGCAGCCAGGGGGACAGCTATGGCTACACCTTC
CASSQGDSYGYTF
>TRBJ1-6|-|TRBV27|TRBD1
TGTGCCAGCAGCCGGACAGGGGGCAATTCACCCCTCCACTTT
CASSRTGGNSPLHF
>TRBJ1-6|once|TRBV10-3|TRBD1
TGTGCCATCAGCGTGGACAGGTCGTGGGGCTCCTATAATTCACCCCTCCACTTT
CAISVDRSWGSYNSPLHF
>TRBJ2-5|-|TRBV28|TRBD1
TGTGCCAGCAGTTTATTTGAGGGGGCGGAGACCCAGTACTTC
CASSLFEGAETQYF